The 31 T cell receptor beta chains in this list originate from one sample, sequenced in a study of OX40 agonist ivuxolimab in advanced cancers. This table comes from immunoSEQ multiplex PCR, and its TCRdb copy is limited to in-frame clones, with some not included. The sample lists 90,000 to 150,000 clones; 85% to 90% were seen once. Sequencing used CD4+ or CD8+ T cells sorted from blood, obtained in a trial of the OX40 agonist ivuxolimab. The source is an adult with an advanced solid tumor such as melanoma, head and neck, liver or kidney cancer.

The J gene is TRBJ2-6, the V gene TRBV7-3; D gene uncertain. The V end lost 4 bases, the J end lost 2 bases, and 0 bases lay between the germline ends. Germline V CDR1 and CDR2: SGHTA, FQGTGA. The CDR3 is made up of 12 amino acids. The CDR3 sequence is CASSSGANVLTF. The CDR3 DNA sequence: TGTGCCAGCAGCTCTGGGGCCAACGTCCTGACTTTC.

The CDR3 DNA is TGTGCCAGCGGACCCTTGTGGCAGGGGGCCACTGAAGCTTTCTTT. Translating gives CASGPLWQGATEAFF. The gene calls are TRBV2 and TRBJ1-1, with TRBD1 matching 8 bases. CDR3 length: 15 residues. V lost 8 bases to trimming and J lost 4 bases; unmatched junction nucleotides: 12. Germline CDR1 is SNHLY and CDR2 is FYNNEI.

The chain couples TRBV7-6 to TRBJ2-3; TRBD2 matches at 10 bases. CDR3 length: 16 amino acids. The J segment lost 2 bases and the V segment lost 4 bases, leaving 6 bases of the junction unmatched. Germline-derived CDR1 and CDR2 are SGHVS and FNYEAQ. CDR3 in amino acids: CASSSRTSGYTDTQYF. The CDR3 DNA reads TGTGCCAGCAGCTCGCGGACTAGCGGATACACAGATACGCAGTATTTT.

CDR3 residues: CASSQNQGGEAFF. The DNA of the CDR3 is TGTGCCAGCAGTCAGAACCAGGGAGGTGAAGCTTTCTTT. The chain joins TRBV7-2 to TRBJ1-1; D might be TRBD1 (5 bases). With 6 bases removed from V and 7 bases from J, the gap between germline ends came to 15 bases. This CDR3 has 13 residues. The V gene's germline CDR1 is SGHTA and CDR2 FQGNSA.

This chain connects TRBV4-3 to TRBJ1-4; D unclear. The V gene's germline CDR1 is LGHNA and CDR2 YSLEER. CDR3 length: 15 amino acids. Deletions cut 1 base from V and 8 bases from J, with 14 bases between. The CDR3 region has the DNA TGCGCCAGCAGCCAAGGTGGAGTTGCAACGGAAAAACTGTTTTTT. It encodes CASSQGGVATEKLFF.

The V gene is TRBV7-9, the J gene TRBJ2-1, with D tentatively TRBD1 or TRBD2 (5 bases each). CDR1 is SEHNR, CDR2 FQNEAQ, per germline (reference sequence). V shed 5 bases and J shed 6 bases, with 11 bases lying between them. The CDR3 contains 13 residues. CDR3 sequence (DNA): TGTGCCAGCAGCCCAAAGGGACCCAATGAGCAGTTCTTC. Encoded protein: CASSPKGPNEQFF.

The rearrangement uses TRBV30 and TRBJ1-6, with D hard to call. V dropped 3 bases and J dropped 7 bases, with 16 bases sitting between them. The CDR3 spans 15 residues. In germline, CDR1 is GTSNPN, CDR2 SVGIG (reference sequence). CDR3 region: CAWSVPGPSNSPLHF. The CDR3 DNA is TGTGCCTGGAGCGTCCCCGGGCCCTCCAATTCACCCCTCCACTTT.

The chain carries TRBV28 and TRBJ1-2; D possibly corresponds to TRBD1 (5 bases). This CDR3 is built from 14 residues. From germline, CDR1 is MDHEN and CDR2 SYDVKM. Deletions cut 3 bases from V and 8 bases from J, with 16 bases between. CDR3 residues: CASSLGVGQLGYTF. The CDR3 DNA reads TGTGCCAGCAGTTTGGGGGTGGGGCAACTAGGCTACACCTTC.

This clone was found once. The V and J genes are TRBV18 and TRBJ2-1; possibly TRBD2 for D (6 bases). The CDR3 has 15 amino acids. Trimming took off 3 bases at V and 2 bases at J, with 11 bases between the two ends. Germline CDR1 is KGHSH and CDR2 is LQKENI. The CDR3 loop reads CASSPGSGTYNEQFF. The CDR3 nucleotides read TGTGCCAGCTCACCTGGTAGCGGCACCTACAATGAGCAGTTCTTC. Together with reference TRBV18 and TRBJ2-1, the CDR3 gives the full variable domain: NAGVMQNPRHLVRRRGQEARLRCSPMKGHSHVYWYRQLPEEGLKFMVYLQKENIIDESGMPKERFSAEFPKEGPSILRIQQVVRGDSAAYFCASSPGSGTYNEQFFGPGTRLTVL.

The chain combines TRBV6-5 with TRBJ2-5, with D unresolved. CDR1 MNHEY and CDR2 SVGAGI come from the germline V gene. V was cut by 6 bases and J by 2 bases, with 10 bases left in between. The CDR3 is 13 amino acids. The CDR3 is CASSPPGQETQYF. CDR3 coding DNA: TGTGCCAGCAGCCCCCCCGGGCAAGAGACCCAGTACTTC.

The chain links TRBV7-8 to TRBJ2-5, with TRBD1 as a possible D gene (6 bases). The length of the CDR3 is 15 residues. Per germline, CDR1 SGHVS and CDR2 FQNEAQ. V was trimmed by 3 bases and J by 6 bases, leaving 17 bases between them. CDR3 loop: CASSFPGQIEKTQYF. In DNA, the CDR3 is TGTGCCAGCAGCTTTCCCGGACAGATAGAGAAGACCCAGTACTTC. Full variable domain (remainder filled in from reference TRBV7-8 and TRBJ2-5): GAGVSQSPRYKVAKRGQDVALRCDPISGHVSLFWYQQALGQGPEFLTYFQNEAQLDKSGLPSDRFFAERPEGSVSTLKIQRTQQEDSAVYLCASSFPGQIEKTQYFGPGTRLLVL.

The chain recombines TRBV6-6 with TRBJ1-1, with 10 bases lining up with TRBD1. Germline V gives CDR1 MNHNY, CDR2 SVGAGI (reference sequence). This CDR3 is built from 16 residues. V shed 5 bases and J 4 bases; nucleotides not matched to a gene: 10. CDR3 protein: CASSTPPGQGTTEAFF. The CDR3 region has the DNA TGTGCCAGCAGTACCCCCCCGGGACAGGGGACCACTGAAGCTTTCTTT.

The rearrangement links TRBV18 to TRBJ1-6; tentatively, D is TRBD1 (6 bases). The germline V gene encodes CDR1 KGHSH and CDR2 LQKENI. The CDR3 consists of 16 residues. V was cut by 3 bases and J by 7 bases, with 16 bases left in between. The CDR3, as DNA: TGTGCCAGCTCACCTTTCCAAAGAGGGGGAAATTCACCCCTCCACTTT. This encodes CASSPFQRGGNSPLHF.

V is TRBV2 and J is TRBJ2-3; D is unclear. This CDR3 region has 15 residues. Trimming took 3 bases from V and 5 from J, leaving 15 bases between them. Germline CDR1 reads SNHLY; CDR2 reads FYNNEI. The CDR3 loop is CASSETVTTGDTQYF. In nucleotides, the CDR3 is TGTGCCAGCAGTGAGACTGTAACAACGGGAGATACGCAGTATTTT.

The CDR3 loop is CSVVGPNYGYTF. CDR3 DNA sequence: TGCAGCGTTGTTGGCCCAAACTATGGCTACACCTTC. This sequence joins TRBV29-1 and TRBJ1-2; D is unresolved. The CDR3 consists of 12 residues. Germline V CDR1 and CDR2: SQVTM, ANQGSEA. The ends were cut back, 4 bases at V and 2 bases at J, with 8 bases in the middle.

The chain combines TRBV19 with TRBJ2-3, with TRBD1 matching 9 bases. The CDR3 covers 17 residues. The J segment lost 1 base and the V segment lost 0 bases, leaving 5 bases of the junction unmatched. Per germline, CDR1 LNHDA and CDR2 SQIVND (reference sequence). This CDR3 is CASSIDSGQGRTDTQYF. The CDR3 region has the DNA TGTGCCAGTAGTATAGATTCCGGACAGGGGCGCACAGATACGCAGTATTTT.

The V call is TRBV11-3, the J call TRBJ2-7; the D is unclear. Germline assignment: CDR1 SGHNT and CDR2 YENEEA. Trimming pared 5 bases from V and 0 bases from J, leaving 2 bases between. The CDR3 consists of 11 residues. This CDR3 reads CASSVSYEQYF. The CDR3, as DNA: TGTGCCAGCAGCGTCTCCTACGAGCAGTACTTC.

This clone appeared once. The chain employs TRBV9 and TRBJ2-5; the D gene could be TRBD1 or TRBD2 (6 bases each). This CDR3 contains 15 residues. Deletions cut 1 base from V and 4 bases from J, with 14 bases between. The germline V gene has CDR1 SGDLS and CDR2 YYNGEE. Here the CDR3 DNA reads TGTGCCAGCAGCGTATCGGTCGGGGGCGGAGAGACCCAGTACTTC. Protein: CASSVSVGGGETQYF. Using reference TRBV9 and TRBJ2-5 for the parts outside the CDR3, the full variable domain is DSGVTQTPKHLITATGQRVTLRCSPRSGDLSVYWYQQSLDQGLQFLIQYYNGEERAKGNILERFSAQQFPDLHSELNLSSLELGDSALYFCASSVSVGGGETQYFGPGTRLLVL.

DNA of the CDR3: TGTGCCTGGAGTGAAACGGGACACTTCTATGGCTACACCTTC. Amino acid sequence: CAWSETGHFYGYTF. The rearrangement uses TRBV30 and TRBJ1-2; the D gene is possibly TRBD1 (6 bases). The V and J ends lost 1 base and 4 bases respectively, with 13 bases between them. Per the germline V gene, CDR1 is GTSNPN and CDR2 is SVGIG (reference sequence). The CDR3 loop spans 14 amino acids.

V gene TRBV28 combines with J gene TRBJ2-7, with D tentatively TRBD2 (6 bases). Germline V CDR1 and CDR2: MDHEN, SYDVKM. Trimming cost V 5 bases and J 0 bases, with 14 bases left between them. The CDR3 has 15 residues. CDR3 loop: CASSPRGLDSYEQYF. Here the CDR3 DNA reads TGTGCCAGCAGTCCGCGGGGCCTTGACTCCTACGAGCAGTACTTC.

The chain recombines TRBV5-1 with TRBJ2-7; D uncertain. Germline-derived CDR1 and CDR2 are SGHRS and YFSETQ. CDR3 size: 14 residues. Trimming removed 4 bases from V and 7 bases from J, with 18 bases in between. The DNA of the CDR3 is TGCGCCAGCAGCCCCTGGCAGGCACTCGGGGAGCAGTACTTC. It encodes CASSPWQALGEQYF.

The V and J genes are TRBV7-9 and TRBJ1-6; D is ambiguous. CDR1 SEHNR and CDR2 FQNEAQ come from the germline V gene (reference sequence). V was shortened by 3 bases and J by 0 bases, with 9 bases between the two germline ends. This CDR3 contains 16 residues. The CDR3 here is CASSFRTGSYNSPLHF. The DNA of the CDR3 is TGTGCCAGCAGCTTTCGGACGGGCTCCTATAATTCACCCCTCCACTTT.

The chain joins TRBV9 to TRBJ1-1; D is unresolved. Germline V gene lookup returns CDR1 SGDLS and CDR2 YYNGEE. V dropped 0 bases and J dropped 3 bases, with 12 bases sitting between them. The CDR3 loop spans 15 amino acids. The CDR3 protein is CASSVGPDLDTEAFF. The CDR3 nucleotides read TGTGCCAGCAGCGTAGGTCCAGACCTTGACACTGAAGCTTTCTTT.

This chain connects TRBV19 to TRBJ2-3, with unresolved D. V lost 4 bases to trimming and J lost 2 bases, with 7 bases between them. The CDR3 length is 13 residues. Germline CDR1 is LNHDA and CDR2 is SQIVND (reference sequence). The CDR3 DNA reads TGTGCCAGTAGTAACGTGAACACAGATACGCAGTATTTT. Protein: CASSNVNTDTQYF.

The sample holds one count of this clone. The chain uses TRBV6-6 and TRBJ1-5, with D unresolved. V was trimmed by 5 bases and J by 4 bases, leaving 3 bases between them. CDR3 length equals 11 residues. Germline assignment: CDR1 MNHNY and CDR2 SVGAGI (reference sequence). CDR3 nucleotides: TGTGCCAGCAGTGCTAATCAGCCCCAGCATTTT. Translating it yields CASSANQPQHF.

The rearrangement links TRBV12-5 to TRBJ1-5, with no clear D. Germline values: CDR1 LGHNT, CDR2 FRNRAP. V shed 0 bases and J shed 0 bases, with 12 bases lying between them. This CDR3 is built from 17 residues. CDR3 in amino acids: CASGLVSMDYSNQPQHF. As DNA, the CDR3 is TGTGCTAGTGGTTTGGTAAGTATGGATTATAGCAATCAGCCCCAGCATTTT.

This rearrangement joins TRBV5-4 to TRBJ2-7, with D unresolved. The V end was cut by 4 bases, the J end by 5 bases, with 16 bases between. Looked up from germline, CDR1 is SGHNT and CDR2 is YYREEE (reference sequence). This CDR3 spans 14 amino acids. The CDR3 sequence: CASSPQISTHEQYF. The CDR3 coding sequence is TGTGCCAGCAGCCCACAAATAAGCACGCACGAGCAGTACTTC.

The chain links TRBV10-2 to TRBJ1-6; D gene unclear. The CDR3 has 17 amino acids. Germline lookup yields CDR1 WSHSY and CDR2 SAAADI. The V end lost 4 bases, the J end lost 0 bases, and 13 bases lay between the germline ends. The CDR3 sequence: CASSARVLSSYNSPLHF. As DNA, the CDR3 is TGCGCCAGCAGTGCCCGGGTCCTGAGCTCCTATAATTCACCCCTCCACTTT.

CDR3 region: CAISESRGGGNTIYF. DNA for the CDR3: TGTGCCATCAGTGAGTCCAGGGGCGGTGGAAACACCATATATTTT. The J gene is TRBJ1-3, the V gene TRBV10-3, with D possibly TRBD1 on 6 matching bases. In germline, CDR1 is ENHRY, CDR2 SYGVKD. The V gene lost 0 bases and the J gene lost 3 bases, with 9 bases spanning the gap. The CDR3 has 15 amino acids.

The CDR3 nucleotides are TGCAGCGCCGCACTACAAAGTTATGGCTACACCTTC. Amino acids: CSAALQSYGYTF. The chain is built from TRBV29-1 and TRBJ1-2, with D hard to call. CDR1 and CDR2 (germline): SQVTM, ANQGSEA. CDR3 length: 12 amino acids. Trimming shortened V by 7 bases and J by 5 bases, and 14 bases separated the two germline ends.

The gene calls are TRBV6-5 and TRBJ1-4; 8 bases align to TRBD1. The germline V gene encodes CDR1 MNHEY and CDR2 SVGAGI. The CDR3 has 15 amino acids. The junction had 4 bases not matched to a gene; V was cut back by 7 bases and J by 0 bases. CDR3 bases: TGTGCCAGCAAGATACAGGGGGCAACTAATGAAAAACTGTTTTTT. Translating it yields CASKIQGATNEKLFF.